The T cell receptor (beta chain) described here comes from a study of T cell responses to AZD1222 COVID-19 vaccine. The study's findings and limits: Increased Spike-specific TCR breadth and depth were observed after two AZD1222 doses. Among spike-specific TCRs, nearly half reportedly target unmutated variant regions. With dominance at 160-218 and 743-854, vaccine-associated CD4 TCRs spanned spike. Clonal diversity was possibly underestimated, and white British individuals and females predominated among donors.

About this clone itself: Its target is unknown.

CDR1 is MNHEY and CDR2 is SMNVEV in the germline V gene (reference sequence). This CDR3 is 16 amino acids long. Trimming cost V 5 bases and J 2 bases, with 17 bases left between them. Libraries were prepared by immunoSEQ multiplex PCR; TCRdb keeps only in-frame clonotypes and omits some of them. The sample holds about 120,000 clones, 70% to 90% seen once. The receptor was isolated from an adult in good health. This sequence joins TRBV27 and TRBJ2-3, with D possibly being TRBD1 or TRBD2 (5 bases each). The sample consisted of peripheral blood, taken on day 0 of AZD1222 vaccination. DNA of the CDR3: TGTGCCAGCAGTGCCTCTTACGGGGCGATCACAGATACGCAGTATTTT. Its translation is CASSASYGAITDTQYF.